The clone carrying this TCR beta chain was counted between two and nine times. Its specificity is not known. Using RNA transcripts as the source, TCR beta CDR3 regions were amplified. The HTBI primer set served for first-round RT-PCR of the TCR CDR3. In TCRdb, the multiplex PCR reads were re-called with MiXCR into one record per CDR3 protein. The table lists around 690,000 distinct CDR3 sequences, 17% of them singletons, with about 14% in the top ten. This record comes from a study of T cells in Graves' hyperthyroidism and ophthalmopathy. Whole-study findings and limits: The model made its ophthalmopathy prediction, and onset followed a median around 6.5 months later.

The length of the CDR3 is 13 residues. V lost 3 bases and J 6 bases, leaving 9 bases between the germline ends. Germline CDR1 and CDR2: SGDLS and YYNGEE. The sequenced sample was blood. The V call is TRBV9, the J call TRBJ1-4; a possible D gene is TRBD1 (5 bases). The sequence derives from a man aged 45-65 years with Graves' hyperthyroidism. For the CDR3, the DNA is TGTGCCAGCAGCGCTGGGGCTGATGAAAAACTGTTTTTT. This codes for CASSAGADEKLFF.